This T cell receptor (beta chain) was identified in a study of blood T cell repertoires in COVID-19. The overall study: The analysed material was cDNA or gDNA that came from T cells, B-cell-depleted T cells, or PBMCs.

V lost 6 bases and J lost 3; bases outside the gene matches: 4. Looked up from germline, CDR1 is MNHEY and CDR2 is SMNVEV (reference sequence). The CDR3 runs to 14 residues. The method was immunoSEQ multiplex PCR; TCRdb's version includes in-frame clones alone and lacks a portion of them. Of over 200,000 clones in the sample, 88% are singletons; the top ten hold around 0.99%. This TCR came from a woman between 40 and 55 years old who had recovered from COVID-19. The chain carries TRBV27 and TRBJ2-1; 8 bases are shared with TRBD2. The source material was peripheral blood. CDR3 residues: CASRISGDYNEQFF. The DNA for the CDR3 is TGTGCCAGCAGGATTAGCGGGGACTACAATGAGCAGTTCTTC.